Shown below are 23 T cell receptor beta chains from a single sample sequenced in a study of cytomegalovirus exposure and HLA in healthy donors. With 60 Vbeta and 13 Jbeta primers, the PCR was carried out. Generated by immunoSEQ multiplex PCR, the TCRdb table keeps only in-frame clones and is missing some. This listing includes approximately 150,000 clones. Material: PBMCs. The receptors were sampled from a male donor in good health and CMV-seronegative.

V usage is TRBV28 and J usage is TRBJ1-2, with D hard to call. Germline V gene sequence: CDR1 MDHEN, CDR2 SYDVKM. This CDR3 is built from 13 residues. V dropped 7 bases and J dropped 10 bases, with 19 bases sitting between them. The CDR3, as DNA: TGTGCCAGCACCGCCCACCCGGCAGACTACTACACCTTC. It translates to CASTAHPADYYTF.

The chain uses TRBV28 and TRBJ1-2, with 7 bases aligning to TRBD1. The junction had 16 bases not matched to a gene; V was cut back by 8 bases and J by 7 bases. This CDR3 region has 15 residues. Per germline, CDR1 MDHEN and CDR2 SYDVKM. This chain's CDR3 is CASGFCRGRSCGYTF. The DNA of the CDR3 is TGTGCCAGCGGCTTTTGTAGGGGGCGATCGTGTGGCTACACCTTC.

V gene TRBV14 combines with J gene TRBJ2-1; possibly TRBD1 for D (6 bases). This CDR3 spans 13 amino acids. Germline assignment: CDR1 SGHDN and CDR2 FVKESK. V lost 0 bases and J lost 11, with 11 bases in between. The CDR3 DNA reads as TGTGCCAGCAGCCAAGATGTGGACAGCAAGCAGTTCTTC. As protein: CASSQDVDSKQFF. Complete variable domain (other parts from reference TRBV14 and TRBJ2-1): EAGVTQFPSHSVIEKGQTVTLRCDPISGHDNLYWYRRVMGKEIKFLLHFVKESKQDESGMPNNRFLAERTGGTYSTLKVQPAELEDSGVYFCASSQDVDSKQFFGPGTRLTVL.

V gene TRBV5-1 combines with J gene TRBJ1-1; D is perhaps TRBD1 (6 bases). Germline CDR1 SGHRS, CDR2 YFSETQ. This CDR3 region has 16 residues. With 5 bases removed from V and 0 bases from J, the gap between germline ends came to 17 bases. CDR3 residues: CASSITSGTLNTEAFF. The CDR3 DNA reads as TGCGCCAGCAGTATTACCTCCGGGACACTGAACACTGAAGCTTTCTTT.

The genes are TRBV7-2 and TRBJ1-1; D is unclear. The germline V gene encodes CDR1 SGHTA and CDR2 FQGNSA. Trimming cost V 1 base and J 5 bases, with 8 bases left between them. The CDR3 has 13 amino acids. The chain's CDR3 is CASSLEGRTEAFF. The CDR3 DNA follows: TGTGCCAGCAGCTTAGAAGGGAGGACTGAAGCTTTCTTT.

The CDR3 loop is CASSDDGTRQETQYF. In nucleotides, the CDR3 is TGCGCCAGCAGCGACGACGGGACTCGACAAGAGACCCAGTACTTC. The chain links TRBV5-1 to TRBJ2-5; the D gene is possibly TRBD2 (6 bases). V lost 4 bases and J 2 bases, leaving 15 bases between the germline ends. CDR3 length equals 15 residues. Germline V lookup: CDR1 SGHRS, CDR2 YFSETQ.

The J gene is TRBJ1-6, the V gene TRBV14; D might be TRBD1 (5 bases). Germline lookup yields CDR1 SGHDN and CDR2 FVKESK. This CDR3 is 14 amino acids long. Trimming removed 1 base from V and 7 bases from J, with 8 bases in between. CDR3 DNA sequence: TGTGCCAGCAGCCAAGGGGGGAGGAATTCACCCCTCCACTTT. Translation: CASSQGGRNSPLHF.

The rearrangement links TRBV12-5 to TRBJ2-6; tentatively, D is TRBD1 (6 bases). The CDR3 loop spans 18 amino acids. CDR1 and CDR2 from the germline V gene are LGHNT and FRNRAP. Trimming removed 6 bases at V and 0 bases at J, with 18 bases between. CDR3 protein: CASGIGRDISSGANVLTF. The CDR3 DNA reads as TGTGCTAGTGGCATAGGTCGGGACATATCCTCTGGGGCCAACGTCCTGACTTTC.

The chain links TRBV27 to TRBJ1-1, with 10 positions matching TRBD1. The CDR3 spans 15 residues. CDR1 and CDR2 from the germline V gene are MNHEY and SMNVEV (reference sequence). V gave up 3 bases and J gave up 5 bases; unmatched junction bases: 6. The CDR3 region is CASSFGDRGGTEAFF. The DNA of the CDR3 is TGTGCCAGCAGTTTTGGGGACAGGGGAGGTACTGAAGCTTTCTTT.

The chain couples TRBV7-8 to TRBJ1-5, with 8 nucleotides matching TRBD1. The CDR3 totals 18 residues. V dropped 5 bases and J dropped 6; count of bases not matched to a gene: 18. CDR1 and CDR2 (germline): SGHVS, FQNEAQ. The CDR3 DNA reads TGTGCCAGCAGCCCGTATAGACTGTCACAGGGGGTGCGTCAGCCCCAGCATTTT. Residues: CASSPYRLSQGVRQPQHF.

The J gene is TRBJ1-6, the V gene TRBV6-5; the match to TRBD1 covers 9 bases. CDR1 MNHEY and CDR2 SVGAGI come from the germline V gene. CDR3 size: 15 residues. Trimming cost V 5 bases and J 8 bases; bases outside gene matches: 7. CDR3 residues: CASSPTGGAYSPLHF. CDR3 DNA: TGTGCCAGCAGTCCAACAGGGGGCGCTTATTCACCCCTCCACTTT.

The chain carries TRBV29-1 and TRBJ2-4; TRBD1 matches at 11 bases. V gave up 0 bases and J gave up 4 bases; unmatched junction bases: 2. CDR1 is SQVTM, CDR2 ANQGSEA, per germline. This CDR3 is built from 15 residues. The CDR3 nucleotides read TGCAGCGTTGAAGAAGGGACAGGGGGTAAAAACATTCAGTACTTC. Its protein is CSVEEGTGGKNIQYF.

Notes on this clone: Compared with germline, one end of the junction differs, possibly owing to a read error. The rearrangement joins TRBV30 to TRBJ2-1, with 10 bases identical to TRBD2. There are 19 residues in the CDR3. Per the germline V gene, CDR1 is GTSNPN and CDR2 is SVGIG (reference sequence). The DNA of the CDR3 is TGTGCCTGGAGTGTTGTCCGGACTAGCGGTGCTCCCTCCGACAATGAGCAGTTCTTC. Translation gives CAWSVVRTSGAPSDNEQFF.

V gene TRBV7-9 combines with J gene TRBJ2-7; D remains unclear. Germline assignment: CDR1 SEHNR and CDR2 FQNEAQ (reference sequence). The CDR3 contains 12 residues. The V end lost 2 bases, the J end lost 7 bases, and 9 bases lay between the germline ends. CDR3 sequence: CASSLSAYEQYF. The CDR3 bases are TGTGCCAGCAGCTTATCTGCGTATGAGCAGTACTTC.

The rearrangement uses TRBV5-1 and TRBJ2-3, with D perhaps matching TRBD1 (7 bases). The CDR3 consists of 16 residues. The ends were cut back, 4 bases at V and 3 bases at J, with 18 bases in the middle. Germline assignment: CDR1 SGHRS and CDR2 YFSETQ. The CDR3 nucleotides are TGCGCCAGCAGCCAGGGGGGCGGAGGGGGAACAGATACGCAGTATTTT. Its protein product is CASSQGGGGGTDTQYF.

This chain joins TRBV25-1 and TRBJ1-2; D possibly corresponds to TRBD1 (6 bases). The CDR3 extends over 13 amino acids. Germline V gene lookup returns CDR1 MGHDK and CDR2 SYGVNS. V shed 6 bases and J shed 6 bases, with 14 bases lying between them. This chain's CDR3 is CASRPQGKDGYTF. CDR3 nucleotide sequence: TGTGCCAGCAGACCCCAGGGGAAGGATGGCTACACCTTC.

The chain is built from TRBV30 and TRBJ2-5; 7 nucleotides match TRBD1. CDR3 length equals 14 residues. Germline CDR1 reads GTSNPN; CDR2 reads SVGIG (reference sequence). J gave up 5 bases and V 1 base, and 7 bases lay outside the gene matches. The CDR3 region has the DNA TGTGCCTGGAGTGCGACAGGGTTTGGGGAGACCCAGTACTTC. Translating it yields CAWSATGFGETQYF. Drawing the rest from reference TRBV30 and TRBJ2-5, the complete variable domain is SQTIHQWPATLVQPVGSPLSLECTVEGTSNPNLYWYRQAAGRGLQLLFYSVGIGQISSEVPQNLSASRPQDRQFILSSKKLLLSDSGFYLCAWSATGFGETQYFGPGTRLLVL.

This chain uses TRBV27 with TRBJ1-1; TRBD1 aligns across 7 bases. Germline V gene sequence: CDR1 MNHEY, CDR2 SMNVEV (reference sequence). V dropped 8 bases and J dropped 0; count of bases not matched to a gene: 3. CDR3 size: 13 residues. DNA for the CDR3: TGTGCCAGCCGGGACAGCATGAACACTGAAGCTTTCTTT. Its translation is CASRDSMNTEAFF.

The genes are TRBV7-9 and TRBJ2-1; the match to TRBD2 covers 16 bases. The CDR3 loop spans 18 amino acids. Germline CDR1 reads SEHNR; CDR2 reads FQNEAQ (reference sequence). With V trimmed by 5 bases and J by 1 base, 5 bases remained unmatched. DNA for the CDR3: TGTGCCAGCAGCCCCGGGACTAGCGGGAGGGTGTCCTACAATGAGCAGTTCTTC. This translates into CASSPGTSGRVSYNEQFF. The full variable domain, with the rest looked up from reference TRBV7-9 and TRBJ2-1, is DTGVSQNPRHKITKRGQNVTFRCDPISEHNRLYWYRQTLGQGPEFLTYFQNEAQLEKSRLLSDRFSAERPKGSFSTLEIQRTEQGDSAMYLCASSPGTSGRVSYNEQFFGPGTRLTVL.

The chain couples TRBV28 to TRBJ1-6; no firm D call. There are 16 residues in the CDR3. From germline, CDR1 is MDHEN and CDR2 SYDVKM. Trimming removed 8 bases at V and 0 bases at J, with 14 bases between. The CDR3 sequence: CASSHDGSSYNSPLHF. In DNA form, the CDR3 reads TGTGCCAGCTCGCATGACGGGAGCTCCTATAATTCACCCCTCCACTTT.

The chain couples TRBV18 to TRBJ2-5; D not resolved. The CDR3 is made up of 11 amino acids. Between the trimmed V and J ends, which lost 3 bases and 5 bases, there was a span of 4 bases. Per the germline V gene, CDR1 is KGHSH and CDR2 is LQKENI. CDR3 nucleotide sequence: TGTGCCAGCTCACCCTTGGAGACCCAGTACTTC. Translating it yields CASSPLETQYF.

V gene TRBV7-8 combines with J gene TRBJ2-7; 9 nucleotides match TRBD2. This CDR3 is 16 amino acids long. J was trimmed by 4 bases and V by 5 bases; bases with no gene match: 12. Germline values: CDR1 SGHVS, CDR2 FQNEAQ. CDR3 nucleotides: TGTGCCAGCAGCCGGACGGGTAGCGGGAGTGAGTACGAGCAGTACTTC. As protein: CASSRTGSGSEYEQYF.

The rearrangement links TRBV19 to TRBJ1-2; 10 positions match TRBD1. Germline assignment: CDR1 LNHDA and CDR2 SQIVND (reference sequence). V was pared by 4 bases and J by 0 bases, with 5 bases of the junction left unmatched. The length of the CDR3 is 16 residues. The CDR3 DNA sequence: TGTGCCAGTAGTAGAGACAGGGGGCGAGCTAACTATGGCTACACCTTC. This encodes CASSRDRGRANYGYTF.